This entry lists 28 T cell receptor beta chains sequenced from one sample in a study of post-analysis software for immune sequencing data. General study findings and limits: Five or six TRBV segments were significantly more frequent in patients than in controls. TRBV5-6, TRBV5-1 and TRBV20-1 were among these segments.

Carried by the TCR beta cDNA libraries were unique molecular identifiers. TCRdb re-called the PCR reads through MiXCR, storing one row per CDR3 protein. The repertoire holds about 800,000 distinct CDR3 sequences, with roughly 29% as singletons. For these receptors, no antigen is known. Sample: blood. These receptor sequences come from a girl aged 10-17 years with multiple sclerosis.

The table lists this clonotype with a few counts. The chain combines TRBV27 with TRBJ1-2; no firm D call. The CDR3 contains 14 residues. Germline V gene lookup returns CDR1 MNHEY and CDR2 SMNVEV (reference sequence). Trimming shortened V by 2 bases and J by 6 bases, and 13 bases separated the two germline ends. CDR3 amino acids: CASSLGYGEDGYTF. CDR3 bases: TGTGCCAGCAGTTTAGGGTACGGGGAAGATGGCTACACCTTC.

The V and J genes are TRBV28 and TRBJ2-1; no clear D. Per the germline V gene, CDR1 is MDHEN and CDR2 is SYDVKM. V shed 5 bases and J shed 8 bases, with 13 bases lying between them. This CDR3 has 13 amino acids. CDR3 sequence reads: CASSQSRWYEQFF. The DNA for the CDR3 is TGTGCCAGCAGTCAATCGCGGTGGTATGAGCAGTTCTTC.

This sequence joins TRBV7-9 and TRBJ2-1; 10 bases fit TRBD2. V was pared by 5 bases and J by 5 bases, with 12 bases of the junction left unmatched. This CDR3 contains 17 residues. CDR1 is SEHNR, CDR2 FQNEAQ, per germline (reference sequence). The CDR3: CASSLRFGTSDNNEQFF. The DNA of the CDR3 is TGTGCCAGCAGCCTAAGATTCGGGACTAGCGACAACAATGAGCAGTTCTTC.

This clonotype has just a few counts. The chain is built from TRBV9 and TRBJ2-1; D is possibly TRBD1 (6 bases). The CDR3 is 20 amino acids. The ends were cut back, 0 bases at V and 0 bases at J, with 22 bases in the middle. Germline-derived CDR1 and CDR2 are SGDLS and YYNGEE. CDR3 DNA sequence: TGTGCCAGCAGCGTAGCTACGGCAGGGGCCACTACGAGCTCCTACAATGAGCAGTTCTTC. As protein: CASSVATAGATTSSYNEQFF.

The genes are TRBV20-1 and TRBJ2-3, with unresolved D. Germline values: CDR1 DFQATT, CDR2 SNEGSKA (reference sequence). This CDR3 is 12 amino acids long. V was shortened by 4 bases and J by 4 bases, with 9 bases between the two germline ends. This CDR3 is CSAMELADTQYF. DNA for the CDR3: TGCAGTGCTATGGAGTTGGCAGATACGCAGTATTTT.

The chain recombines TRBV7-8 with TRBJ2-1; D is ambiguous. The CDR3 sequence is 14 residues long. V lost 0 bases to trimming and J lost 6 bases, with 9 bases between them. Germline V CDR1 and CDR2: SGHVS, FQNEAQ. CDR3 sequence: CASSLARSVNEQFF. The CDR3 DNA sequence: TGTGCCAGCAGCTTAGCGAGAAGCGTCAATGAGCAGTTCTTC.

J is TRBJ2-7 and V is TRBV20-1, with 7 bases lining up with TRBD2. This CDR3 has 15 residues. Germline CDR1 and CDR2: DFQATT and SNEGSKA (reference sequence). With V trimmed by 4 bases and J by 1 base, 10 bases remained unmatched. The CDR3 DNA is TGCAGTGCTAAAGCCCCATGGGGGGGTTCCTACGAGCAGTACTTC. Protein sequence: CSAKAPWGGSYEQYF.

The chain joins TRBV5-1 to TRBJ2-7; D tentatively fits TRBD1 or TRBD2 (5 bases each). The DNA end lines up better with TRBJ2-4; the J call may be wrong. Germline-derived CDR1 and CDR2 are SGHRS and YFSETQ. This CDR3 spans 14 amino acids. CDR3 coding DNA: TGCGCCAGCAGCTTGGGGGGGTTATGGGACATTCAGTACTTC. This codes for CASSLGGLWDIQYF.

The table lists this clonotype with a count of one. The chain has TRBV10-3 and TRBJ2-7; maybe TRBD2 (5 bases). The end of the DNA is better explained by TRBJ2-5, so the J call may be wrong. This CDR3 spans 13 amino acids. Germline lookup yields CDR1 ENHRY and CDR2 SYGVKD. The DNA for the CDR3 is TGTGCCTTGCGAGGCGGGCTTAGGGAGACCCAGTACTTC. The encoded protein is CALRGGLRETQYF.

Points on this clonotype: At one boundary the junction diverges from the germline segment, which might be a read error. The chain uses TRBV7-7 and TRBJ2-1, with TRBD2 matching over 12 bases. Germline-derived CDR1 and CDR2 are SSHAT and FNYEAQ (reference sequence). This CDR3 spans 15 amino acids. CDR3 nucleotide sequence: TGTGCTAGCAGCTTTAGACTAGCGGGGGTCAATGAGCAGTTCTTC. Its protein product is CASSFRLAGVNEQFF.

The chain recombines TRBV4-1 with TRBJ2-1; tentative D call: TRBD1 (5 bases). Looked up from germline, CDR1 is MGHRA and CDR2 is YSYEKL. With 1 base removed from V and 10 bases from J, the gap between germline ends came to 11 bases. This CDR3 is 13 amino acids long. The CDR3 is CASSQAQGREQFF. CDR3 DNA sequence: TGCGCCAGCAGCCAAGCGCAGGGTCGAGAGCAGTTCTTC.

The chain recombines TRBV29-1 with TRBJ2-7, with TRBD2 identical over 9 bases. J gave up 6 bases and V 4 bases, and 10 bases lay outside the gene matches. CDR3 length: 14 residues. Germline-derived CDR1 and CDR2 are SQVTM and ANQGSEA. CDR3 loop: CSVGLGTSSTEQYF. CDR3 bases: TGCAGCGTTGGCTTAGGGACTAGCTCTACCGAGCAGTACTTC.

The chain is built from TRBV12-3 or TRBV12-4 and TRBJ2-5; 8 bases are shared with TRBD2. The V and J ends lost 2 bases and 5 bases, in that order; junction bases with no gene match: 7. The length of the CDR3 is 15 residues. CDR3 sequence reads: CASSLTGGLVETQYF. The CDR3 DNA is TGTGCCAGCAGTTTAACGGGGGGGCTGGTGGAGACCCAGTACTTC.

This clonotype came up a few times. The CDR3 is CAISDRGGYNEQFF. The CDR3 DNA is TGTGCCATCAGTGACAGGGGAGGCTACAATGAGCAGTTCTTC. The chain couples TRBV10-3 to TRBJ2-1; D may correspond to TRBD1 or TRBD2 (6 bases each). V was clipped by 3 bases and J by 3 bases, with 9 bases between them. CDR3 length: 14 amino acids. Germline CDR1 and CDR2: ENHRY and SYGVKD.

This clonotype was counted only a few times. V and J are TRBV20-1 and TRBJ1-2; TRBD1 aligns across 12 bases. This CDR3 is built from 16 residues. CDR1 is DFQATT and CDR2 is SNEGSKA in the germline V gene (reference sequence). J was trimmed by 7 bases and V by 4 bases; bases with no gene match: 13. CDR3 residues: CSATSAGTGGVAGYTF. Here the CDR3 DNA reads TGCAGTGCTACATCTGCCGGGACAGGGGGCGTCGCTGGCTACACCTTC.

As concerns this clonotype: One junction end disagrees with the germline gene, perhaps due to a read error. The chain employs TRBV7-7 and TRBJ2-4; D is undetermined. The tail of the sequence fits TRBJ2-5 better, so the J call may be wrong. The CDR3 extends over 13 amino acids. Germline V CDR1 and CDR2: SSHAT, FNYEAQ (reference sequence). Here the CDR3 DNA reads TGTGCTAGCAGCTTCGGCGTGGAAGAGACCCAGTACTTC. This gives the protein CASSFGVEETQYF.

Only a few counts were recorded for this clonotype. The CDR3 region has the DNA TGTGCCAGCAGCCAAACTAGCGGCACAGATACGCAGTATTTT. This sequence encodes CASSQTSGTDTQYF. The V call is TRBV7-2, the J call TRBJ2-3; TRBD2 matches at 7 bases. Germline CDR1 and CDR2: SGHTA and FQGNSA. This CDR3 region has 14 residues. Unmatched junction bases numbered 3, after V lost 5 bases and J lost 1 base.

The chain links TRBV20-1 to TRBJ2-3; 9 bases fit TRBD2. Germline lookup yields CDR1 DFQATT and CDR2 SNEGSKA (reference sequence). CDR3 length: 16 amino acids. V lost 1 base to trimming and J lost 1 base; unmatched junction nucleotides: 6. Here the CDR3 reads CSARVSSGGRTDTQYF. Written as DNA, the CDR3 is TGCAGTGCTAGAGTTAGTAGCGGGGGCCGCACAGATACGCAGTATTTT.

This clonotype came up a few times. The chain links TRBV28 to TRBJ2-5; a weak D match, TRBD1 (5 bases). The J call could be wrong; TRBJ2-7 is a better fit for the DNA end. Germline CDR1 is MDHEN and CDR2 is SYDVKM. This CDR3 is built from 14 residues. CDR3 DNA: TGTGCCAGCAGCGGGCCGACAGCGACCTACGAGCAGTACTTC. Protein product: CASSGPTATYEQYF.

This rearrangement joins TRBV11-2 to TRBJ2-1; D is ambiguous. The germline V gene has CDR1 SGHAT and CDR2 FQNNGV. The CDR3 is 16 residues long. V was pared by 5 bases and J by 0 bases, with 14 bases between. The CDR3 sequence: CASSPPVLHSYNEQFF. Written as DNA, the CDR3 is TGTGCCAGCAGCCCACCAGTCTTGCACTCCTACAATGAGCAGTTCTTC.

V is TRBV27 and J is TRBJ2-5, with no clear D. The CDR3 is made up of 13 amino acids. Germline values: CDR1 MNHEY, CDR2 SMNVEV (reference sequence). V lost 1 base and J lost 5, with 8 bases in between. The CDR3: CASSLWGSETQYF. CDR3 bases: TGTGCCAGCAGTTTATGGGGATCCGAGACCCAGTACTTC.

Comments on this clonotype: Possible read error: a much larger clone is one base away. This chain connects TRBV10-3 to TRBJ2-1, with D possibly being TRBD2 (7 bases). The CDR3 sequence is 15 residues long. The germline V gene encodes CDR1 ENHRY and CDR2 SYGVKD. V was trimmed by 1 base and J by 7 bases, leaving 14 bases between them. The CDR3 DNA follows: TGTGCCATCAGTGAGTGGGGGGGCGGAGAAAATGAGCAGTTCTTC. Translated, it gives CAISEWGGGENEQFF.

This clonotype was counted a single time. V gene TRBV20-1 combines with J gene TRBJ2-1; TRBD2 agrees at 7 bases. V lost 3 bases and J lost 11; bases outside the gene matches: 4. CDR3 length: 11 residues. Germline CDR1 and CDR2: DFQATT and SNEGSKA (reference sequence). The CDR3 DNA is TGCAGTGCTAGCGGCGGGAGTAAGCAGTTCTTC. Translation: CSASGGSKQFF.

V usage is TRBV28 and J usage is TRBJ2-7, with 8 bases lining up with TRBD1. With the DNA end fitting TRBJ2-5 better, the J assignment may be wrong. Germline V CDR1 and CDR2: MDHEN, SYDVKM. The CDR3 extends over 14 amino acids. The CDR3 DNA is TGTGCCAGCAGTTTAGTTCGGGACAGGGAGACCCAGTACTTC. This translates into CASSLVRDRETQYF.

The rearrangement joins TRBV29-1 to TRBJ2-5, with 8 bases aligning to TRBD2. The CDR3 runs 15 residues. V shed 3 bases and J 11 bases; nucleotides not matched to a gene: 17. Per the germline V gene, CDR1 is SQVTM and CDR2 is ANQGSEA. The CDR3, as DNA: TGCAGCGTTGAGCCCCCAACGGGAGGGCCGGGTGAGCAGTACTTC. The encoded protein is CSVEPPTGGPGEQYF.

The genes are TRBV7-2 and TRBJ2-1; a weak D match, TRBD2 (5 bases). This CDR3 is 15 amino acids long. Germline values: CDR1 SGHTA, CDR2 FQGNSA. V lost 10 bases, J lost 0 bases, and 16 bases lay in between. In DNA, the CDR3 is TGTGCCATGCGAAAGGACTCGAGCTCCTACAATGAGCAGTTCTTC. Its translation is CAMRKDSSSYNEQFF.

This clonotype was seen repeatedly, ten times or more. The V gene is TRBV29-1, the J gene TRBJ2-5; D may be TRBD2 (5 bases). The V gene lost 7 bases and the J gene lost 5 bases, with 26 bases spanning the gap. CDR1 is SQVTM and CDR2 is ANQGSEA in the germline V gene. This CDR3 region has 16 residues. Written as DNA, the CDR3 is TGCAGCGGAGGAGGCTCCCGTCGCCAAAAGGTGGAGACCCAGTACTTC. Its protein product is CSGGGSRRQKVETQYF.

This clonotype showed up just once. V usage is TRBV10-3 and J usage is TRBJ2-5; D is perhaps TRBD2 (6 bases). Germline values: CDR1 ENHRY, CDR2 SYGVKD. The CDR3 has 13 residues. Trimming took off 10 bases at V and 1 base at J, with 13 bases between the two ends. The CDR3 protein is CATRRDGQETQYF. The CDR3 bases are TGTGCCACCAGGCGGGACGGCCAAGAGACCCAGTACTTC.